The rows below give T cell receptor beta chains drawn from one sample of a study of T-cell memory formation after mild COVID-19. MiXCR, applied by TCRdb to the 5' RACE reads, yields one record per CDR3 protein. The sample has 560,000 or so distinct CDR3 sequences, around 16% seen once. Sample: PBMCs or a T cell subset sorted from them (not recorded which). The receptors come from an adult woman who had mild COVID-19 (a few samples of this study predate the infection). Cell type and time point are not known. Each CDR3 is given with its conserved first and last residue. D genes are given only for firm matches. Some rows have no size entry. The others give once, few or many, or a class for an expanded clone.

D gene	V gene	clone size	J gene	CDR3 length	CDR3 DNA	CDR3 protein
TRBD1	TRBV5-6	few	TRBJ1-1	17	TGTGCCAGCAGCTTAGGCGGGACAGGGAGCCGGAACACTGAAGCTTTCTTT	CASSLGGTGSRNTEAFF
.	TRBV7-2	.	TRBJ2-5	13	TGTGCCAGCAGCTCTTGGGGTCGGGAGACCCAGTACTTC	CASSSWGRETQYF
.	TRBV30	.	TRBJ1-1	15	TGTGCCTGTCAATTCTGGGGACACGCGAACACTGAAGCTTTCTTT	CACQFWGHANTEAFF
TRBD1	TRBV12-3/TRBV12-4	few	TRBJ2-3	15	TGTGCCAGCAGTCCTCGCGGACAGGGGAAAGATACGCAGTATTTT	CASSPRGQGKDTQYF
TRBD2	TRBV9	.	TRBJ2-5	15	TGTGCCAGCAGCGTAGCTAGCGGGAGGAGAGAGACCCAGTACTTC	CASSVASGRRETQYF
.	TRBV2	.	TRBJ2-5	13	TGTGCCAGCAGTGACCCAGTGCGAGAGACCCAGTACTTC	CASSDPVRETQYF
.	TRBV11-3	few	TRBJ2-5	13	TGTGCCAGCGGCTGGGGTTGGCAAGAGACCCAGTACTTC	CASGWGWQETQYF
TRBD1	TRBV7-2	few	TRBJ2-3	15	TGTGCCAGCAGCTTAGCGACAGGGAGCACAGATACGCAGTATTTT	CASSLATGSTDTQYF
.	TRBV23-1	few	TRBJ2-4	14	TGCGCCAGCTACCGCCCACCTGGGAGAAACATTCAGTACTTC	CASYRPPGRNIQYF
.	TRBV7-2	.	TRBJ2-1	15	TGTGCCAGCAGCTTAACGCGGGGGCCTTACAATGAGCAGTTCTTC	CASSLTRGPYNEQFF
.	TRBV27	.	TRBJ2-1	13	TGTGCCAGCAGTTTAAGGGAATACAATGAGCAGTTCTTC	CASSLREYNEQFF
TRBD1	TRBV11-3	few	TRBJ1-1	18	TGTGCCAGCAGCTTAGGGGGACAGTTTCAGACCCTGAACACTGAAGCTTTCTTT	CASSLGGQFQTLNTEAFF
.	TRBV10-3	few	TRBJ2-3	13	TGTGCCACCGAGGACAGTAGGGCAGATACGCAGTATTTT	CATEDSRADTQYF
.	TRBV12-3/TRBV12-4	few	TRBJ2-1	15	TGTGCCAGCAGTTTGTTAGGCGGAGGGGGCAATGAGCAGTTCTTC	CASSLLGGGGNEQFF
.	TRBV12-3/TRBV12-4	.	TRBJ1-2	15	TGTGCCAGCACTTTGTTCCAGGGTGGGAACTATGGCTACACCTTC	CASTLFQGGNYGYTF
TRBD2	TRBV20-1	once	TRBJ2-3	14	TGCAGTGCTGGGACTACCGCTTCCACAGATACGCAGTATTTT	CSAGTTASTDTQYF
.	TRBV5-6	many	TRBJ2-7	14	TGTGCCAGCAGCTTGGTTCCAGGGTCCTACGAGCAGTACTTC	CASSLVPGSYEQYF
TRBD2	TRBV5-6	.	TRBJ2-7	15	TGTGCCAGCAGCTTGCGCGCGGGGGGCAGCTACGAGCAGTACTTC	CASSLRAGGSYEQYF
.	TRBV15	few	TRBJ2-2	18	TGTGCCACCAGCAGAGATCACAGGGCGGGAGTGGACACCGGGGAGCTGTTTTTT	CATSRDHRAGVDTGELFF
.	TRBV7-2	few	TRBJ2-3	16	TGTGCCAGCAGTTTGTCAGCCAGGCCAGTTACAGATACGCAGTATTTT	CASSLSARPVTDTQYF
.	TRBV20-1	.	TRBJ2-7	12	TGCAGTGTTCCGGAGGGAATCTACGAGCAGTACTTC	CSVPEGIYEQYF
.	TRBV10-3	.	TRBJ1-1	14	TGTGCCATCAGTGACTGGACAGCCAACACTGAAGCTTTCTTT	CAISDWTANTEAFF
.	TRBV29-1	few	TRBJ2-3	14	TGCAGCGTTACAGGGCGAGTCGGCACAGATACGCAGTATTTT	CSVTGRVGTDTQYF
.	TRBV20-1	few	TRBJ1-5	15	TGCAGTGCTAGAGATCGAGCAGGGAAGTATCAGCCCCAGCATTTT	CSARDRAGKYQPQHF
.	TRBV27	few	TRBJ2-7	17	TGTGCCAGCAGTCTGACTCAGACAGGCAGCGGGCTAGACGAGCAGTACTTC	CASSLTQTGSGLDEQYF
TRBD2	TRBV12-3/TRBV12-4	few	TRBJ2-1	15	TGTGCCAGCAGGAGGACTAGCGGGGTGAGGGATGAGCAGTTCTTC	CASRRTSGVRDEQFF
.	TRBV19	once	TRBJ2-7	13	TGTGCCAGTAGTATATCTCGGGGCCACGAGCAGTACTTC	CASSISRGHEQYF
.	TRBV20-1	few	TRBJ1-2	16	TGCAGTGCTATTAGAAGGGGGATACAGGAAAACTATGGCTACACCTTC	CSAIRRGIQENYGYTF
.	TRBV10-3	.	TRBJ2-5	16	TGTGCCATCACCGCAGAGGTCGGAGTTGACAAGAGTCTTCAGTACTTC	CAITAEVGVDKSLQYF
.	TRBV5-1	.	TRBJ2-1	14	TGCGCCAGCAGCTTGCGAGTGGTTGGGAATGAGCAGTTCTTC	CASSLRVVGNEQFF
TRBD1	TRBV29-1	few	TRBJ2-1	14	TGCAGCGTACCGGACAGGGGGCACGGCAATGAGCAGTTCTTC	CSVPDRGHGNEQFF
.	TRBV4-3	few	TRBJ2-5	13	TGCGCCAGCAGCTTTTCGGGGTTCGGTCCCCAGTACTTC	CASSFSGFGPQYF
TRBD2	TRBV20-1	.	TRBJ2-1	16	TGCAGTGCTAGATTGGCGGGAGGGAGCTCCTACAATGAGCAGTTCTTC	CSARLAGGSSYNEQFF
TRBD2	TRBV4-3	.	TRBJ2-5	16	TGCGCCAGCAGCCAAGTGGGAACTAGCGGCCAAGAGACCCAGTACTTC	CASSQVGTSGQETQYF
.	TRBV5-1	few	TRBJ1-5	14	TGCGCCAGCAGCTTGGGCTGGGGGGATCAGCCCCAGCATTTT	CASSLGWGDQPQHF
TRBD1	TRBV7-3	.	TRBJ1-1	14	TGTGCCAGCAGCTCGACAGGGGGCTCCGATGAAGCTTTCTTT	CASSSTGGSDEAFF
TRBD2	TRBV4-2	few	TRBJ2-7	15	TGTGCCAGCAGCCACCGTAGCGGGGGCTCCTACGAGCAGTACTTC	CASSHRSGGSYEQYF
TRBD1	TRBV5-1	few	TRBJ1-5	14	TGCGCCAGCAGCCCGGGGACAGGGATTCAGCCCCAGCATTTT	CASSPGTGIQPQHF
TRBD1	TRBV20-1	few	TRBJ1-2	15	TGCAGTGCTACCGCCGACCCGGACAGGGAGGATGGCTACACCTTC	CSATADPDREDGYTF
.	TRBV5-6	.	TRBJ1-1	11	TGTGCCAGCAGCTTGGCGGATGAAGCTTTCTTT	CASSLADEAFF
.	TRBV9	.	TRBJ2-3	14	TGTGCCAGCAGCGTAGAAGGGATTGTAGATACGCAGTATTTT	CASSVEGIVDTQYF
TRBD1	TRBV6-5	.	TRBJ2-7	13	TGTGACAGCAGTAACGGACAGGTTTACGAGCAGTACTTC	CDSSNGQVYEQYF
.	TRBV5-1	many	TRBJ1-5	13	TGCGCCAGCAGCTTGGACGGTAATCAGCCCCAGCATTTT	CASSLDGNQPQHF
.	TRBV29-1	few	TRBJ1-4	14	TGCAGCGTTGGGTTTACAGGGCCGAATGAAAAACTGTTTTTT	CSVGFTGPNEKLFF